This entry lists 28 T cell receptor beta chains sequenced from one sample in a study of OX40 agonist ivuxolimab in advanced cancers. Data came from immunoSEQ multiplex PCR; TCRdb stores just in-frame clones and leaves some out. The sample has 25,000 or so clones, around two thirds seen once. Here the sequenced sample was CD4+ or CD8+ T cells sorted from blood, taken in a trial of the OX40 agonist ivuxolimab. The source of these receptors is an adult with an advanced solid tumor such as melanoma, head and neck, liver or kidney cancer.

The chain carries TRBV27 and TRBJ1-5; perhaps TRBD1 as D (6 bases). V lost 7 bases and J lost 9, with 13 bases in between. Germline CDR1 is MNHEY and CDR2 is SMNVEV (reference sequence). The CDR3 covers 12 residues. The chain's CDR3 is CASIGGGGPQHF. CDR3 in DNA: TGTGCCAGCATAGGAGGGGGTGGGCCCCAGCATTTT.

The V and J genes are TRBV18 and TRBJ2-1; the match to TRBD2 covers 9 bases. The V gene end was trimmed by 2 bases and the J gene end by 4 bases; junction bases not matched to a gene: 3. From germline, CDR1 is KGHSH and CDR2 LQKENI. The CDR3 contains 15 residues. DNA of the CDR3: TGTGCCAGCTCACCAGCGGGGGGGATTTACAATGAGCAGTTCTTC. Translation: CASSPAGGIYNEQFF.

In regard to this clone: Possible read error: a much larger clone is one base away. The chain uses TRBV11-3 and TRBJ2-1, with 12 bases fitting TRBD1. Trimming took 1 base from V and 3 from J; bases not matched to a gene: 7. This CDR3 is built from 18 residues. From germline, CDR1 is SGHNT and CDR2 YENEEA. The CDR3 sequence: CASSLAGTGGYHYNEQFF. Here the CDR3 DNA reads TGTGCCAGCAGCTTAGCGGGGACAGGGGGCTACCACTACAATGAGCAGTTCTTC.

This clone ranks as medium-sized. The rearrangement uses TRBV29-1 and TRBJ2-2; the D is unclear. Germline loops: CDR1 SQVTM, CDR2 ANQGSEA. The CDR3 is 11 residues long. V was clipped by 6 bases and J by 8 bases, with 10 bases between them. The CDR3 nucleotides read TGCAGCGTCAATCTTCCGGGGGAGCTGTTTTTT. Residues: CSVNLPGELFF.

In this sample, this clone turned up a few times. J is TRBJ2-3 and V is TRBV27; no definite D call. CDR3 length equals 10 residues. V gave up 2 bases and J gave up 10 bases, with 4 bases separating them. Per germline, CDR1 MNHEY and CDR2 SMNVEV (reference sequence). The DNA for the CDR3 is TGTGCCAGCAGTTTACGCGCGCAGTATTTT. Translated, it gives CASSLRAQYF.

Relative to its sample, this clone is medium-sized. The V call is TRBV4-1, the J call TRBJ1-1; D gene uncertain. The V gene lost 0 bases and the J gene lost 3 bases, with 8 bases spanning the gap. The germline V gene encodes CDR1 MGHRA and CDR2 YSYEKL. The CDR3 contains 14 residues. The chain's CDR3 is CASSQDNFYTEAFF. CDR3 DNA: TGCGCCAGCAGCCAAGATAATTTTTACACTGAAGCTTTCTTT.

This chain links TRBV7-9 with TRBJ1-5, with D hard to call. V was pared by 2 bases and J by 8 bases, with 13 bases between. Germline CDR1 and CDR2: SEHNR and FQNEAQ (reference sequence). The CDR3 length is 14 residues. The CDR3 is CASSLPYSREPQHF. The CDR3 coding sequence is TGTGCCAGCAGCTTACCTTATAGCCGGGAGCCCCAGCATTTT.

The genes are TRBV5-6 and TRBJ2-7; no clear D. This CDR3 is built from 12 residues. Trimming took off 6 bases at V and 0 bases at J, with 7 bases between the two ends. Germline loops: CDR1 SGHDT, CDR2 YYEEEE. In nucleotides, the CDR3 is TGTGCCAGCAACACATACTCCTACGAGCAGTACTTC. This encodes CASNTYSYEQYF.

The chain employs TRBV9 and TRBJ2-2; 7 bases align to TRBD1. V lost 3 bases, J lost 0 bases, and 8 bases stayed unmatched. The CDR3 has 17 amino acids. The germline CDR1 and CDR2 sequences are SGDLS and YYNGEE. The CDR3 protein is CASSAPGGHANTGELFF. The CDR3 DNA is TGTGCCAGCAGCGCCCCAGGGGGACACGCGAACACCGGGGAGCTGTTTTTT.

The CDR3 loop reads CASSPDILETQYF. As DNA, the CDR3 is TGTGCCAGCAGCCCCGACATCCTCGAGACCCAGTACTTC. The V call is TRBV11-2, the J call TRBJ2-5; D remains ambiguous. Per the germline V gene, CDR1 is SGHAT and CDR2 is FQNNGV. The CDR3 sequence is 13 residues long. V lost 5 bases and J 5 bases, leaving 12 bases between the germline ends.

CDR3 loop: CASSASTSGGIQETQYF. Here the CDR3 DNA reads TGTGCCAGCAGCGCTTCAACTAGCGGGGGGATCCAAGAGACCCAGTACTTC. The chain links TRBV4-2 to TRBJ2-5; 12 bases align to TRBD2. CDR3 length: 17 amino acids. The V segment lost 5 bases and the J segment 1 base; nucleotides outside the gene matches: 8. In germline, CDR1 is LGHNA, CDR2 YNFKEQ.

This chain joins TRBV11-2 and TRBJ1-5; the D is unclear. V lost 1 base and J lost 5, with 9 bases in between. This CDR3 spans 14 amino acids. Per germline, CDR1 SGHAT and CDR2 FQNNGV. CDR3 nucleotide sequence: TGTGCCAGCAGCTTAGGATTGGGTTATCAGCCCCAGCATTTT. This sequence encodes CASSLGLGYQPQHF.

The chain is built from TRBV6-5 and TRBJ2-7; D is unclear. CDR3 length: 14 amino acids. Germline V gene sequence: CDR1 MNHEY, CDR2 SVGAGI. V lost 4 bases to trimming and J lost 0 bases, with 10 bases between them. CDR3 sequence: CASSSELGSYEQYF. The CDR3 bases are TGTGCCAGCAGTTCCGAGCTAGGCTCCTACGAGCAGTACTTC.

The V and J genes are TRBV18 and TRBJ2-2, with TRBD1 as a possible D gene (5 bases). V was pared by 3 bases and J by 1 base, with 6 bases between. Germline assignment: CDR1 KGHSH and CDR2 LQKENI. This CDR3 comprises 14 residues. CDR3 sequence: CASSPTGNTGELFF. The CDR3, as DNA: TGTGCCAGCTCACCTACAGGGAACACCGGGGAGCTGTTTTTT.

The rearrangement uses TRBV2 and TRBJ2-3; D is unresolved. CDR1 SNHLY and CDR2 FYNNEI come from the germline V gene. This CDR3 is built from 15 residues. Trimming stripped 7 bases from V and 0 bases from J, with 14 bases between. Written as DNA, the CDR3 is TGTGCCAGCACCACCTGGTCGGCTAGCACAGATACGCAGTATTTT. Residues: CASTTWSASTDTQYF.

Only one count was recorded for this clone. The gene calls are TRBV7-9 and TRBJ2-1; 8 positions match TRBD1. Germline V gene sequence: CDR1 SEHNR, CDR2 FQNEAQ (reference sequence). This CDR3 is 13 amino acids long. The J segment lost 10 bases and the V segment lost 1 base, leaving 3 bases of the junction unmatched. CDR3 coding DNA: TGTGCCAGCAGCTTAGGGACAGGGCCAGAGCAGTTCTTC. Encoded protein: CASSLGTGPEQFF.

The rearrangement links TRBV29-1 to TRBJ1-4, with D possibly matching TRBD1 (5 bases). The germline V gene encodes CDR1 SQVTM and CDR2 ANQGSEA. V lost 6 bases and J lost 8, with 19 bases in between. The CDR3 sequence is 14 residues long. DNA of the CDR3: TGCAGCGTCAACCTCGCCAGGGTTGGGGAAAAACTGTTTTTT. Protein: CSVNLARVGEKLFF.

The V gene is TRBV6-6, the J gene TRBJ2-7; 9 positions agree with TRBD1. The CDR3 covers 15 residues. The trim removed 0 bases at V and 5 bases at J, leaving 5 bases unmatched. Per germline, CDR1 MNHNY and CDR2 SVGAGI (reference sequence). The CDR3 sequence: CASSYSGTGWDEQYF. CDR3 nucleotides: TGTGCCAGCAGTTACTCGGGGACAGGGTGGGACGAGCAGTACTTC.

The V gene is TRBV12-5, the J gene TRBJ1-1, with a tentative D call TRBD1 (6 bases). The ends were cut back, 7 bases at V and 0 bases at J, with 9 bases in the middle. Germline V gene sequence: CDR1 LGHNT, CDR2 FRNRAP. There are 13 residues in the CDR3. The CDR3 spells CASEPGVNTEAFF. The CDR3 nucleotides are TGTGCTAGTGAACCAGGGGTGAACACTGAAGCTTTCTTT.

CDR3 region: CASSSPRDRNTEAFF. The CDR3 DNA sequence: TGTGCCAGCAGCTCCCCCCGGGATCGGAACACTGAAGCTTTCTTT. The rearrangement links TRBV11-3 to TRBJ1-1, with unresolved D. V was pared by 4 bases and J by 1 base, with 13 bases between. CDR3 length: 15 amino acids. Per the germline V gene, CDR1 is SGHNT and CDR2 is YENEEA.

This clone was detected only a few times. This chain links TRBV7-2 with TRBJ1-6; TRBD1 matches at 7 bases. Trimming at V came to 2 bases and at J to 6 bases, leaving 4 bases not matched to a gene. Germline CDR1 is SGHTA and CDR2 is FQGNSA. The CDR3 totals 15 residues. The CDR3 reads CASSLSTGPNSPLHF. CDR3 in DNA: TGTGCCAGCAGCTTATCGACAGGGCCTAATTCACCCCTCCACTTT.

This chain connects TRBV28 to TRBJ1-5; 7 bases are shared with TRBD1. This CDR3 comprises 15 residues. V was pared by 1 base and J by 4 bases, with 4 bases of the junction left unmatched. Germline lookup yields CDR1 MDHEN and CDR2 SYDVKM. The CDR3 region has the DNA TGTGCCAGCAGTTTATTCGGGACAGAGAATCAGCCCCAGCATTTT. This translates into CASSLFGTENQPQHF.

This chain joins TRBV6-5 and TRBJ1-5; D not certain. V was clipped by 7 bases and J by 2 bases, with 12 bases between them. CDR3 size: 14 residues. Germline CDR1 and CDR2: MNHEY and SVGAGI. CDR3 coding DNA: TGTGCCAGCAAACGGGCTTTGGGCAATCAGCCCCAGCATTTT. This translates into CASKRALGNQPQHF.

The V call is TRBV7-9, the J call TRBJ2-7, with D possibly matching TRBD2 (6 bases). The CDR3 extends over 14 amino acids. V shed 5 bases and J shed 3 bases, with 14 bases lying between them. Germline V gene lookup returns CDR1 SEHNR and CDR2 FQNEAQ (reference sequence). CDR3 loop: CASSPGGVSYEQYF. DNA of the CDR3: TGTGCCAGCAGCCCCGGGGGAGTCAGCTACGAGCAGTACTTC. The whole variable domain, remainder taken from reference TRBV7-9 and TRBJ2-7, is DTGVSQNPRHKITKRGQNVTFRCDPISEHNRLYWYRQTLGQGPEFLTYFQNEAQLEKSRLLSDRFSAERPKGSFSTLEIQRTEQGDSAMYLCASSPGGVSYEQYFGPGTRLTVT.

This clone turned up a few times. The CDR3 nucleotides are TGTGCCAGCAGTGAAAGAGAGACAGGAGGATACGAGCAGTACTTC. It specifies CASSERETGGYEQYF. This rearrangement joins TRBV6-1 to TRBJ2-7, with D maybe TRBD1 (6 bases). Trimming stripped 2 bases from V and 4 bases from J, with 15 bases between. The CDR3 sequence is 15 residues long. Germline assignment: CDR1 MNHNS and CDR2 SASEGT.

This rearrangement joins TRBV30 to TRBJ1-5; D is ambiguous. In germline, CDR1 is GTSNPN, CDR2 SVGIG (reference sequence). The CDR3 totals 13 residues. Deletions cut 0 bases from V and 4 bases from J, with 7 bases between. The CDR3 region is CAWSVSRNQPQHF. Here the CDR3 DNA reads TGTGCCTGGAGTGTATCGAGAAATCAGCCCCAGCATTTT.

The V call is TRBV5-1, the J call TRBJ2-7, with D unresolved. The CDR3 loop spans 13 amino acids. CDR1 and CDR2 (germline): SGHRS, YFSETQ. The V and J ends lost 2 bases and 0 bases respectively, with 6 bases between them. This CDR3 is CASSLSSSYEQYF. In DNA form, the CDR3 reads TGCGCCAGCAGCTTATCATCCTCCTACGAGCAGTACTTC.

Sample share makes this clone medium-sized. This chain uses TRBV2 with TRBJ2-7, with 10 bases that match TRBD1. The germline V gene encodes CDR1 SNHLY and CDR2 FYNNEI. This CDR3 has 21 amino acids. Germline trimming cut 6 bases from V and 4 bases from J; bases unmatched to any gene: 27. Here the CDR3 reads CASRAGQGTERGTPKSYEQYF. In DNA form, the CDR3 reads TGTGCCAGCAGGGCGGGACAGGGGACCGAAAGGGGGACCCCAAAATCTTACGAGCAGTACTTC.